This T cell receptor beta chain was documented in a study of cytomegalovirus exposure and HLA in healthy donors. Per germline, CDR1 DFQATT and CDR2 SNEGSKA (reference sequence). Trimming took 5 bases from V and 7 from J, leaving 11 bases between them. The CDR3 totals 11 residues. Primers: 60 Vbeta forward and 13 Jbeta reverse. The data were produced by immunoSEQ multiplex PCR, yet TCRdb's version contains in-frame clones alone and is incomplete. This sample contains 130,000 to 150,000 clones. V and J are TRBV20-1 and TRBJ2-5; possible D gene TRBD2, 5 bases. This TCR was sampled from a woman aged 45 to 65 in good health and CMV-seronegative. The material sequenced was PBMCs. CDR3 bases: TGCAGTGCTCCAAATCGGGGGACCCAGTACTTC. Protein: CSAPNRGTQYF.